These 22 T cell receptor beta chains were sequenced from one sample in a study of neoadjuvant nivolumab and ipilimumab in lung cancer. Assay: immunoSEQ multiplex PCR; the TCRdb copy retains only in-frame clones and omits some. This sample has approximately 31,000 clones, with more than 85% found just once. The sequenced sample was peripheral blood, obtained after neoadjuvant nivolumab, alone or with ipilimumab, at or shortly before surgery. The receptors come from an adult with non-small cell lung cancer.

This rearrangement joins TRBV13 to TRBJ1-2; D might be TRBD1 (5 bases). V dropped 5 bases and J dropped 3 bases, with 16 bases sitting between them. The germline CDR1 and CDR2 sequences are PRHDT and FYEKMQ (reference sequence). CDR3 length: 15 residues. The CDR3 reads CASSRWTRDHYGYTF. The CDR3 region has the DNA TGTGCCAGCAGCCGCTGGACCCGGGACCACTATGGCTACACCTTC.

V is TRBV5-1 and J is TRBJ1-5; D remains ambiguous. CDR3 size: 15 residues. Trimming pared 2 bases from V and 0 bases from J, leaving 9 bases between. Germline V CDR1 and CDR2: SGHRS, YFSETQ. The CDR3 sequence: CASSLQGYSNQPQHF. In DNA form, the CDR3 reads TGCGCCAGCAGCTTACAAGGTTATAGCAATCAGCCCCAGCATTTT.

The chain carries TRBV5-1 and TRBJ1-5; D unclear. This CDR3 spans 13 amino acids. CDR1 and CDR2 (germline): SGHRS, YFSETQ. V shed 0 bases and J shed 7 bases, with 8 bases lying between them. The CDR3 coding sequence is TGCGCCAGCAGCTTGGCTATAGGCCAGCCCCAGCATTTT. Translating it yields CASSLAIGQPQHF.

The chain couples TRBV7-6 to TRBJ2-7; either TRBD1 or TRBD2 may supply D (5 bases each). Trimming removed 5 bases from V and 1 base from J, with 21 bases in between. The CDR3 has 17 residues. Germline V gives CDR1 SGHVS, CDR2 FNYEAQ. CDR3 residues: CASSPRGQRDRSYEQYF. The CDR3 DNA sequence: TGTGCCAGCAGCCCACGTGGCCAAAGGGACCGTTCCTACGAGCAGTACTTC.

The genes are TRBV29-1 and TRBJ2-2; no firm D call. Germline CDR1 is SQVTM and CDR2 is ANQGSEA. The CDR3 is 12 amino acids. V shed 1 base and J shed 4 bases, with 4 bases lying between them. CDR3 in DNA: TGCAGCGTTGAAGGGGCCACCGGGGAGCTGTTTTTT. As protein: CSVEGATGELFF.

V is TRBV2 and J is TRBJ2-6; the D gene is possibly TRBD1 (6 bases). This CDR3 is built from 14 residues. The germline V gene has CDR1 SNHLY and CDR2 FYNNEI. V was shortened by 5 bases and J by 3 bases, with 8 bases between the two germline ends. CDR3 protein: CASSTGLGANVLTF. The CDR3 DNA reads as TGTGCCAGCAGTACAGGGCTTGGGGCCAACGTCCTGACTTTC.

The chain has TRBV6-1 and TRBJ2-7; 9 nucleotides match TRBD1. CDR1 and CDR2 from the germline V gene are MNHNS and SASEGT. There are 14 residues in the CDR3. J was trimmed by 2 bases and V by 5 bases; bases with no gene match: 4. The chain's CDR3 is CASSRTGDPYEQYF. CDR3 DNA sequence: TGTGCCAGCAGTAGGACAGGGGACCCCTACGAGCAGTACTTC.

V is TRBV6-5 and J is TRBJ2-7, with 8 positions matching TRBD2. This CDR3 spans 14 amino acids. The germline V gene has CDR1 MNHEY and CDR2 SVGAGI. Trimming removed 8 bases from V and 6 bases from J; junction bases left unmatched: 12. The CDR3 here is CASGPKAGVFEQYF. DNA of the CDR3: TGTGCCAGCGGCCCCAAAGCGGGAGTCTTCGAGCAGTACTTC.

This chain uses TRBV7-2 with TRBJ2-2; D possibly corresponds to TRBD1 (5 bases). Germline V lookup: CDR1 SGHTA, CDR2 FQGNSA. V was cut by 3 bases and J by 5 bases, with 19 bases left in between. This CDR3 spans 17 amino acids. CDR3 in amino acids: CASSFSTLAAGTGELFF. The CDR3 DNA follows: TGTGCCAGCAGCTTCTCGACCCTCGCGGCAGGGACCGGGGAGCTGTTTTTT. Combining the CDR3 with reference TRBV7-2 and TRBJ2-2 gives the whole variable domain GAGVSQSPSNKVTEKGKDVELRCDPISGHTALYWYRQSLGQGLEFLIYFQGNSAPDKSGLPSDRFSAERTGGSVSTLTIQRTQQEDSAVYLCASSFSTLAAGTGELFFGEGSRLTVL.

The J gene is TRBJ1-1, the V gene TRBV5-1, with D uncertain. From germline, CDR1 is SGHRS and CDR2 YFSETQ. The V end lost 0 bases, the J end lost 0 bases, and 3 bases lay between the germline ends. CDR3 length: 13 amino acids. CDR3 in amino acids: CASSLGLNTEAFF. CDR3 bases: TGCGCCAGCAGCTTGGGGTTGAACACTGAAGCTTTCTTT.

The rearrangement joins TRBV19 to TRBJ2-5; 13 bases are shared with TRBD2. Germline CDR1 reads LNHDA; CDR2 reads SQIVND (reference sequence). The CDR3 is 16 amino acids. J lost 5 bases, V lost 4 bases, and 7 bases had no gene match. The CDR3 DNA follows: TGTGCCAGTAGTAAGTGGACTAGCGGGAGTCGGGAGACCCAGTACTTC. Translating gives CASSKWTSGSRETQYF.

V usage is TRBV5-1 and J usage is TRBJ1-2; TRBD1 matches at 7 bases. Germline V lookup: CDR1 SGHRS, CDR2 YFSETQ. The junction had 7 bases not matched to a gene; V was cut back by 2 bases and J by 6 bases. The CDR3 contains 14 residues. CDR3 protein: CASSLGQATDGYTF. The CDR3, as DNA: TGCGCCAGCAGCTTAGGACAGGCAACGGATGGCTACACCTTC.

The chain joins TRBV5-5 to TRBJ1-5; the match to TRBD1 covers 8 bases. The CDR3 is made up of 16 amino acids. With 4 bases clipped from V and 0 bases from J, the junction kept 6 bases outside the gene matches. The germline CDR1 and CDR2 sequences are SGHKS and YYEKEE (reference sequence). CDR3 residues: CASSPDRDYSNQPQHF. Here the CDR3 DNA reads TGTGCCAGCAGCCCGGACAGGGACTATAGCAATCAGCCCCAGCATTTT.

The chain has TRBV18 and TRBJ2-7; 7 bases match TRBD1. The germline CDR1 and CDR2 sequences are KGHSH and LQKENI. This CDR3 region has 15 residues. V lost 2 bases to trimming and J lost 1 base; unmatched junction nucleotides: 5. CDR3 in amino acids: CASSPEAGGSYEQYF. The CDR3 coding sequence is TGTGCCAGCTCACCAGAGGCAGGGGGATCCTACGAGCAGTACTTC.

The CDR3 bases are TGTGCCAGCAGCTTAGTTCCTTCTATTGATGAAGCTTTCTTT. The encoded protein is CASSLVPSIDEAFF. The V gene is TRBV7-9, the J gene TRBJ1-1; D call uncertain. CDR3 length equals 14 residues. V was cut by 1 base and J by 7 bases, with 13 bases left in between. Germline CDR1 SEHNR, CDR2 FQNEAQ (reference sequence).

The genes are TRBV5-1 and TRBJ1-1; tentative D call: TRBD1 (5 bases). Germline lookup yields CDR1 SGHRS and CDR2 YFSETQ. V was pared by 3 bases and J by 0 bases, with 15 bases between. The CDR3 is made up of 16 amino acids. The CDR3: CASSSGGGQVNTEAFF. Here the CDR3 DNA reads TGCGCCAGCAGCTCGGGGGGAGGGCAGGTGAACACTGAAGCTTTCTTT. Full variable domain (outside the CDR3, taken from reference TRBV5-1 and TRBJ1-1): KAGVTQTPRYLIKTRGQQVTLSCSPISGHRSVSWYQQTPGQGLQFLFEYFSETQRNKGNFPGRFSGRQFSNSRSEMNVSTLELGDSALYLCASSSGGGQVNTEAFFGQGTRLTVV.

The rearrangement links TRBV10-1 to TRBJ1-1; no reliable D call. V was clipped by 6 bases and J by 3 bases, with 11 bases between them. Germline V gene sequence: CDR1 WNHNN, CDR2 SYGVQD (reference sequence). This CDR3 is built from 13 residues. The CDR3 loop is CASRRALDTEAFF. In DNA, the CDR3 is TGCGCCAGCAGACGGGCTTTAGACACTGAAGCTTTCTTT.

This clone occurred once. The rearrangement uses TRBV6-6 and TRBJ1-2; 8 bases line up with TRBD1. CDR1 and CDR2 (germline): MNHNY, SVGAGI (reference sequence). The CDR3 covers 15 residues. V lost 6 bases to trimming and J lost 3 bases; unmatched junction nucleotides: 9. The CDR3 DNA reads as TGTGCCAGCAGGTACGGACAGGGTGGAGACTATGGCTACACCTTC. Translating it yields CASRYGQGGDYGYTF.

This clone was counted once. This chain uses TRBV4-2 with TRBJ2-1; unclear D gene. The CDR3 runs to 12 residues. Looked up from germline, CDR1 is LGHNA and CDR2 is YNFKEQ. Between the trimmed V and J ends, which lost 1 base and 7 bases, there was a span of 5 bases. DNA for the CDR3: TGTGCCAGCAGCCAAGGAAATAATGAGCAGTTCTTC. It specifies CASSQGNNEQFF.

This chain uses TRBV18 with TRBJ1-3; D not resolved. Trimming took off 6 bases at V and 4 bases at J, with 10 bases between the two ends. The V gene's germline CDR1 is KGHSH and CDR2 LQKENI. This CDR3 has 13 amino acids. CDR3 amino acids: CASSAGSGNTIYF. CDR3 coding DNA: TGTGCCAGCTCGGCAGGATCCGGAAACACCATATATTTT. The whole variable domain, remainder taken from reference TRBV18 and TRBJ1-3, is NAGVMQNPRHLVRRRGQEARLRCSPMKGHSHVYWYRQLPEEGLKFMVYLQKENIIDESGMPKERFSAEFPKEGPSILRIQQVVRGDSAAYFCASSAGSGNTIYFGEGSWLTVV.

This chain joins TRBV27 and TRBJ2-7, with TRBD1 as a possible D gene (5 bases). Trimming removed 3 bases from V and 0 bases from J, with 12 bases in between. CDR1 MNHEY and CDR2 SMNVEV come from the germline V gene (reference sequence). The CDR3 runs to 15 residues. The DNA for the CDR3 is TGTGCCAGCAGTTTGGGTACAGGTATCTCCTACGAGCAGTACTTC. Translated: CASSLGTGISYEQYF.

This clone showed up just once. This chain links TRBV28 with TRBJ1-1; 7 positions agree with TRBD1. With 5 bases clipped from V and 4 bases from J, the junction kept 7 bases outside the gene matches. Germline CDR1 is MDHEN and CDR2 is SYDVKM. The CDR3 spans 14 residues. As DNA, the CDR3 is TGTGCCAGCAGTCTCCCGACAGGGAGCACTGAAGCTTTCTTT. Its translation: CASSLPTGSTEAFF. Full variable domain (outside the CDR3, taken from reference TRBV28 and TRBJ1-1): DVKVTQSSRYLVKRTGEKVFLECVQDMDHENMFWYRQDPGLGLRLIYFSYDVKMKEKGDIPEGYSVSREKKERFSLILESASTNQTSMYLCASSLPTGSTEAFFGQGTRLTVV.